This T cell receptor (beta chain) was found in a study of blood T cell repertoires in COVID-19. About the study: Italy, Spain and the United States were the sources of the convalescent and acute COVID-19 samples. In each case, the material was cDNA or gDNA derived from T cells, B-cell-depleted T cells, or PBMCs.

The CDR3 runs to 14 residues. Trimming left V 4 bases short and J 1 base short, with 8 bases between. Germline V gene data show CDR1 as SGHRS and CDR2 as YFSETQ. Some clones are missing from TCRdb's copy, which holds only in-frame ones; the method was immunoSEQ multiplex PCR. In the table there are over 75,000 clones, about 90% of which are singletons. Enrolled during active infection, Seattle patients were then followed longitudinally. The table lists this clone with a few counts. The chain has TRBV5-1 and TRBJ2-2; TRBD1 might be the D (6 bases). This receptor was taken from a man in his fifties with COVID-19, enrolled during active disease. Material for sequencing was peripheral blood. For the CDR3, the DNA is TGCGCCAGCAGCACGGGACAGAACACCGGGGAGCTGTTTTTT. Translation: CASSTGQNTGELFF.